Shown below are 13 T cell receptor beta chains from a single sample sequenced in a study of blood T cells in healthy people across ages. For the second PCR, which ran for about 7 to 12 cycles, a sample-barcoded 5' primer and a J-beta primer mix were used. TCRdb re-called the 5' RACE reads with MiXCR, one entry per CDR3 protein. The data contain roughly 790,000 distinct CDR3 sequences, roughly 43% of them singletons. The sequenced material came from blood. All receptors derive from a woman aged 60-75 years in good health.

This clonotype was observed a handful of times. The V gene is TRBV7-8, the J gene TRBJ2-1; 12 nucleotides line up with TRBD2. V lost 4 bases and J lost 3; bases outside the gene matches: 4. This CDR3 is 16 amino acids long. The germline V gene has CDR1 SGHVS and CDR2 FQNEAQ. The CDR3, as DNA: TGTGCCAGCAGCTCGACTAGCGGGAGTATCTACAATGAGCAGTTCTTC. Its protein product is CASSSTSGSIYNEQFF. The full variable domain, rest sourced from reference TRBV7-8 and TRBJ2-1, is GAGVSQSPRYKVAKRGQDVALRCDPISGHVSLFWYQQALGQGPEFLTYFQNEAQLDKSGLPSDRFFAERPEGSVSTLKIQRTQQEDSAVYLCASSSTSGSIYNEQFFGPGTRLTVL.

The table lists this clonotype with many counts. The chain carries TRBV20-1 and TRBJ2-7; D uncertain. The CDR3 is 16 residues long. Trimming removed 2 bases from V and 0 bases from J, with 17 bases in between. Per germline, CDR1 DFQATT and CDR2 SNEGSKA (reference sequence). The CDR3 loop reads CSARPPNGRSSYEQYF. The CDR3 DNA reads TGCAGTGCTAGACCCCCTAACGGGCGGAGCTCCTACGAGCAGTACTTC.

Of note for this clonotype: This may arise from a read error, as a much more abundant clone is one base away. The chain employs TRBV28 and TRBJ2-1, with no clear D. Germline V gene lookup returns CDR1 MDHEN and CDR2 SYDVKM. The V gene lost 5 bases and the J gene lost 5 bases, with 22 bases spanning the gap. The CDR3 runs 17 residues. CDR3 nucleotide sequence: TGTGCCAGCAGTATGCCCCAGGTTGGAGCTCTGGACAATGAGCAGTTCTTC. Residues: CASSMPQVGALDNEQFF. Full variable domain (outside the CDR3, taken from reference TRBV28 and TRBJ2-1): DVKVTQSSRYLVKRTGEKVFLECVQDMDHENMFWYRQDPGLGLRLIYFSYDVKMKEKGDIPEGYSVSREKKERFSLILESASTNQTSMYLCASSMPQVGALDNEQFFGPGTRLTVL.

The V gene is TRBV6-2 or TRBV6-3, the J gene TRBJ2-1; TRBD1 matches at 8 bases. The germline V gene has CDR1 MNHEY and CDR2 SVGEGT. The CDR3 length is 17 residues. J was trimmed by 2 bases and V by 3 bases; bases with no gene match: 9. The CDR3 spells CASSYVSGGSTYNEQFF. The CDR3 DNA sequence: TGTGCCAGCAGTTATGTTTCAGGGGGCAGCACCTACAATGAGCAGTTCTTC.

This clonotype was counted between two and nine times. The chain links TRBV5-1 to TRBJ2-7; D is perhaps TRBD2 (6 bases). Trimming pared 3 bases from V and 2 bases from J, leaving 12 bases between. Germline CDR1 and CDR2: SGHRS and YFSETQ. This CDR3 has 14 amino acids. This CDR3 reads CASSWGVGAYEQYF. Written as DNA, the CDR3 is TGCGCCAGCAGCTGGGGGGTCGGGGCCTACGAGCAGTACTTC.

The chain has TRBV20-1 and TRBJ1-1, with 9 bases aligning to TRBD1. The germline V gene has CDR1 DFQATT and CDR2 SNEGSKA (reference sequence). The junction had 5 bases not matched to a gene; V was cut back by 4 bases and J by 8 bases. This CDR3 is 12 amino acids long. CDR3 in amino acids: CSAKQGAWEAFF. CDR3 sequence (DNA): TGCAGTGCTAAACAGGGGGCATGGGAAGCTTTCTTT.

The chain is built from TRBV11-1 and TRBJ2-1, with D unclear. This CDR3 comprises 14 residues. Trimming took off 7 bases at V and 0 bases at J, with 10 bases between the two ends. Germline V lookup: CDR1 SGHAT, CDR2 FQDESV (reference sequence). The DNA for the CDR3 is TGTGCCAGCAATAGGGCGAGCTCCTACAATGAGCAGTTCTTC. Its translation: CASNRASSYNEQFF.

V gene TRBV25-1 combines with J gene TRBJ2-5; D is unresolved. The CDR3 length is 14 residues. The V end was cut by 1 base, the J end by 1 base, with 7 bases between. Germline V gene data show CDR1 as MGHDK and CDR2 as SYGVNS. CDR3 DNA: TGTGCCAGCAGTGAATTAGGCGGCCAAGAGACCCAGTACTTC. Protein product: CASSELGGQETQYF. Together with reference TRBV25-1 and TRBJ2-5, the CDR3 gives the full variable domain: EADIYQTPRYLVIGTGKKITLECSQTMGHDKMYWYQQDPGMELHLIHYSYGVNSTEKGDLSSESTVSRIRTEHFPLTLESARPSHTSQYLCASSELGGQETQYFGPGTRLLVL.

This clonotype was seen a handful of times. J is TRBJ2-1 and V is TRBV6-1, with a tentative D call TRBD1 (5 bases). V was clipped by 6 bases and J by 6 bases, with 24 bases between them. CDR1 is MNHNS, CDR2 SASEGT, per germline. This CDR3 contains 17 residues. The CDR3 DNA is TGTGCCAGCAGACAGATATTTGCAGGGATTGGGGTCAATGAGCAGTTCTTC. Its translation is CASRQIFAGIGVNEQFF.

In its sample, this clonotype was seen many times. V gene TRBV7-2 combines with J gene TRBJ2-1, with D possibly being TRBD2 (6 bases). The CDR3 has 15 amino acids. The germline V and J ends were trimmed by 6 bases and 1 base, with 13 bases remaining between them. In germline, CDR1 is SGHTA, CDR2 FQGNSA. The CDR3 is CASSLAGTSYNEQFF. The CDR3 nucleotides read TGTGCCAGCAGTCTGGCCGGGACTTCCTACAATGAGCAGTTCTTC. Based on the CDR3 plus reference TRBV7-2 and TRBJ2-1, the full variable domain is GAGVSQSPSNKVTEKGKDVELRCDPISGHTALYWYRQSLGQGLEFLIYFQGNSAPDKSGLPSDRFSAERTGGSVSTLTIQRTQQEDSAVYLCASSLAGTSYNEQFFGPGTRLTVL.

This clonotype was counted a few times. V gene TRBV3-1 combines with J gene TRBJ2-3; D possibly corresponds to TRBD2 (5 bases). Per germline, CDR1 LGHDT and CDR2 YNNKEL (reference sequence). Deletions cut 3 bases from V and 5 bases from J, with 12 bases between. This CDR3 spans 14 amino acids. The CDR3 nucleotides are TGTGCCAGCAGCCACCCGGGGAGAGGAGATACGCAGTATTTT. Encoded protein: CASSHPGRGDTQYF.

The V gene is TRBV12-3 or TRBV12-4, the J gene TRBJ1-1; D is undetermined. The CDR3 is 12 amino acids. V gave up 5 bases and J gave up 4 bases, with 8 bases separating them. DNA of the CDR3: TGTGCCAGCAGTAGGGTCCTCACTGAAGCTTTCTTT. It encodes CASSRVLTEAFF.

In its sample, this clonotype was seen many times. The gene calls are TRBV20-1 and TRBJ2-5; no definite D call. The CDR3 sequence is 11 residues long. CDR1 and CDR2 from the germline V gene are DFQATT and SNEGSKA (reference sequence). The CDR3 spells CSATPQETQYF. The CDR3 DNA is TGCAGCGCCACCCCCCAAGAGACCCAGTACTTC.